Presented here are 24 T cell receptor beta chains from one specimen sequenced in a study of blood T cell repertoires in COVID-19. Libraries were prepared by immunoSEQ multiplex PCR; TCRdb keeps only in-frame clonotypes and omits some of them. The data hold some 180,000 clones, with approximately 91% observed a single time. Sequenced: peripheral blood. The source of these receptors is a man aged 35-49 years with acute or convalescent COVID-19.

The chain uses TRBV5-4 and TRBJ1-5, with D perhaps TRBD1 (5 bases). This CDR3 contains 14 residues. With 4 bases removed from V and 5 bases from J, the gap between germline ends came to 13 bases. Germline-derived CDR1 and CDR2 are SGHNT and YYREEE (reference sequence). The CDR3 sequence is CASSTWGGDQPQHF. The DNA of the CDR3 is TGTGCCAGCAGCACTTGGGGAGGGGATCAGCCCCAGCATTTT. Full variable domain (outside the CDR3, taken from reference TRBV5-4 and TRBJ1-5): ETGVTQSPTHLIKTRGQQVTLRCSSQSGHNTVSWYQQALGQGPQFIFQYYREEENGRGNFPPRFSGLQFPNYSSELNVNALELDDSALYLCASSTWGGDQPQHFGDGTRLSIL.

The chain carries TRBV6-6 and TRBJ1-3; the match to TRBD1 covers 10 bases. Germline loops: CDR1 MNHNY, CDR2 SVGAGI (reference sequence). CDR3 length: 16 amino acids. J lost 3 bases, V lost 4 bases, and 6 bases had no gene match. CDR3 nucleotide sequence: TGTGCCAGCAGTTCGGGACAGGGGTCCTTTGGAAACACCATATATTTT. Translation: CASSSGQGSFGNTIYF.

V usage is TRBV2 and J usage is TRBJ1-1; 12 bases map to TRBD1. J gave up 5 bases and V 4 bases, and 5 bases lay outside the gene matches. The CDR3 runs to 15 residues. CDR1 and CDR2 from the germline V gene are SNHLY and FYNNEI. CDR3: CASSAEGQGATEAFF. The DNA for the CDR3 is TGTGCCAGCAGTGCAGAGGGACAGGGGGCAACTGAAGCTTTCTTT.

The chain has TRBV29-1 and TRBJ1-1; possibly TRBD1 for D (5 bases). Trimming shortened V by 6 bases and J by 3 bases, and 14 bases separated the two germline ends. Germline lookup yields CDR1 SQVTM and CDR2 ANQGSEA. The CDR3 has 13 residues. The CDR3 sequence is CSVEKWGDTEAFF. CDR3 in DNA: TGCAGCGTGGAAAAGTGGGGGGACACTGAAGCTTTCTTT. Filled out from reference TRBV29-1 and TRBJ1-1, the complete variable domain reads SAVISQKPSRDICQRGTSLTIQCQVDSQVTMMFWYRQQPGQSLTLIATANQGSEATYESGFVIDKFPISRPNLTFSTLTVSNMSPEDSSIYLCSVEKWGDTEAFFGQGTRLTVV.

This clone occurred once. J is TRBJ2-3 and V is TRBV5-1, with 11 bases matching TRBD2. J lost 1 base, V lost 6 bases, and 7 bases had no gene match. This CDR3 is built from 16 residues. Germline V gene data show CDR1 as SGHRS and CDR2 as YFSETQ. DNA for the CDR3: TGCGCCAGCAAACCTAGCGGGGGGACACGCACAGATACGCAGTATTTT. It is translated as CASKPSGGTRTDTQYF.

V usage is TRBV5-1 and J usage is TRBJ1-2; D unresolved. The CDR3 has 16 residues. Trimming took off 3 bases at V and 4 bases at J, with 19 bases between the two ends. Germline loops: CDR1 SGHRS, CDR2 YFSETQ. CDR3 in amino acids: CASSSGVRTEVYGYTF. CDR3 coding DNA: TGCGCCAGCAGCTCTGGGGTGAGGACTGAGGTCTATGGCTACACCTTC.

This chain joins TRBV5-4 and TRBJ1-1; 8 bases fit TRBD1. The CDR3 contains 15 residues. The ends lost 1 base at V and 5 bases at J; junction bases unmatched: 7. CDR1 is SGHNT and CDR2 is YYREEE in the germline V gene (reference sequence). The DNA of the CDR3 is TGTGCCAGCAGCTTGAGACAGGGGTCGGGAACTGAAGCTTTCTTT. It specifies CASSLRQGSGTEAFF.

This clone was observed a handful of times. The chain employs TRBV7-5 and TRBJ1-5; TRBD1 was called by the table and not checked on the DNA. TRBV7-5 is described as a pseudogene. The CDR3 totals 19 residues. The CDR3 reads CARSLVSGTGIPSNQPQHF. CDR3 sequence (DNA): TGTGCCAGAAGCTTAGTGTCTGGGACAGGGATCCCTAGCAATCAGCCCCAGCATTTT.

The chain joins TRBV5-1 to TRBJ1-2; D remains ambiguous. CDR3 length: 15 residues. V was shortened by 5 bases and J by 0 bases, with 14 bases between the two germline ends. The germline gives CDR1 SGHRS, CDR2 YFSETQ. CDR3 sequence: CASSQTTGSNYGYTF. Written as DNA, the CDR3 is TGCGCCAGCAGTCAAACGACGGGATCTAACTATGGCTACACCTTC.

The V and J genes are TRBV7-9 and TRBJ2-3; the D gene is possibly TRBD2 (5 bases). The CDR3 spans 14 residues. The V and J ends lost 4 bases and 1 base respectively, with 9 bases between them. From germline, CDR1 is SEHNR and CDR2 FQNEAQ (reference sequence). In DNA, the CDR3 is TGTGCCAGCAGCTCGACGAGGGGCACAGATACGCAGTATTTT. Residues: CASSSTRGTDTQYF.

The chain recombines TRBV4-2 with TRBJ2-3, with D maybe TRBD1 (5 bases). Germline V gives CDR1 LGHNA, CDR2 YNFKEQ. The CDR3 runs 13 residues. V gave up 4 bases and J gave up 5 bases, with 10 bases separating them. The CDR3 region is CASSLGREDTQYF. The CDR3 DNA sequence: TGTGCCAGCAGCCTGGGCAGGGAAGATACGCAGTATTTT.

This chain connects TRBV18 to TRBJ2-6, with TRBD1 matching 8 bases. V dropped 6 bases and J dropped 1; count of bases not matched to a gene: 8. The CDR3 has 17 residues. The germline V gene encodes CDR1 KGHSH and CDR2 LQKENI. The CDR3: CASSPTGVPSGANVLTF. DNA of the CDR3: TGTGCCAGCTCGCCGACAGGGGTCCCGTCTGGGGCCAACGTCCTGACTTTC.

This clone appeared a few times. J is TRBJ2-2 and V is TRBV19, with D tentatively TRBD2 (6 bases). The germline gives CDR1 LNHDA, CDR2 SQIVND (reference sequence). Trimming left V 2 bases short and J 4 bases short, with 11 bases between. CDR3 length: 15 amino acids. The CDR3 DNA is TGTGCCAGTAGTATAAGGAGGGCGGGCACCGGGGAGCTGTTTTTT. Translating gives CASSIRRAGTGELFF.

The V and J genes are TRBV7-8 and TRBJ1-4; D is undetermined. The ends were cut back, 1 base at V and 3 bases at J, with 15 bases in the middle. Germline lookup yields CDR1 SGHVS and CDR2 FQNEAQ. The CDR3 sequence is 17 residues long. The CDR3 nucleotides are TGTGCCAGCAGCTTAGAACCCTCCCGGGTGCCTAATGAAAAACTGTTTTTT. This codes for CASSLEPSRVPNEKLFF.

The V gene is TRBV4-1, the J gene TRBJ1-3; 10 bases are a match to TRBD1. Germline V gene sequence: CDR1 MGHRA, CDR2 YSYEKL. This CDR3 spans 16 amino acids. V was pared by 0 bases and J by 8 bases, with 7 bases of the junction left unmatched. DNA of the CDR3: TGCGCCAGCAGCCAAGATTGGGAGGACAGGGGGGACACCATATATTTT. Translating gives CASSQDWEDRGDTIYF.

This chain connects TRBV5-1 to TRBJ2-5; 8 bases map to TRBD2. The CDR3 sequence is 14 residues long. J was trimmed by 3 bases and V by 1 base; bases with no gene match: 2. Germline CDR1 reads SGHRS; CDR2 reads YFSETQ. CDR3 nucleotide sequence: TGCGCCAGCAGCTTGCTTAGCGGGGAAGAGACCCAGTACTTC. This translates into CASSLLSGEETQYF.

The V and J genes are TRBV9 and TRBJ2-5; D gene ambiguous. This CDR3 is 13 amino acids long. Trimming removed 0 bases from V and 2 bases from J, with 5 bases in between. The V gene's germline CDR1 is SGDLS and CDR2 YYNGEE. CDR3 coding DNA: TGTGCCAGCAGCGTAGGCGAGCAAGAGACCCAGTACTTC. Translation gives CASSVGEQETQYF.

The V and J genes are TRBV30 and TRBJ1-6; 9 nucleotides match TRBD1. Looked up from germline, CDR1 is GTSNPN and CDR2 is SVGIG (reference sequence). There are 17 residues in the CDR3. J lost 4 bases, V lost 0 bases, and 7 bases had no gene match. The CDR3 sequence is CAWSVKGTGIYNSPLHF. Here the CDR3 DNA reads TGTGCCTGGAGTGTTAAAGGGACAGGGATTTATAATTCACCCCTCCACTTT.

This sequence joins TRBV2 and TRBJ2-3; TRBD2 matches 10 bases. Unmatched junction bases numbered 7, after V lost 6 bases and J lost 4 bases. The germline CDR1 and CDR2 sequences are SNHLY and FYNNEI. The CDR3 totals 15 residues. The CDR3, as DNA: TGTGCCAGCAGAGATGGGACTAGCGATGCAGATACGCAGTATTTT. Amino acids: CASRDGTSDADTQYF. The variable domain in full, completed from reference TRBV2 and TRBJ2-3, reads EPEVTQTPSHQVTQMGQEVILRCVPISNHLYFYWYRQILGQKVEFLVSFYNNEISEKSEIFDDQFSVERPDGSNFTLKIRSTKLEDSAMYFCASRDGTSDADTQYFGPGTRLTVL.

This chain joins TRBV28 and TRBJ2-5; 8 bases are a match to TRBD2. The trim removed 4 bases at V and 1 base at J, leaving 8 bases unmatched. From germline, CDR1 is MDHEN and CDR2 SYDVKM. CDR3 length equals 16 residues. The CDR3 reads CASSSYSGAIQETQYF. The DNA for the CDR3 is TGTGCCAGCAGTTCTTATAGCGGGGCGATCCAAGAGACCCAGTACTTC.

CDR3 in DNA: TGTGCCAGCAGCGTAATTGGTGCGGTCACAGATACGCAGTATTTT. Translation: CASSVIGAVTDTQYF. The V gene is TRBV9, the J gene TRBJ2-3, with D hard to call. V was clipped by 1 base and J by 2 bases, with 11 bases between them. Germline CDR1 and CDR2: SGDLS and YYNGEE. This CDR3 spans 15 amino acids. Together with reference TRBV9 and TRBJ2-3, the CDR3 gives the full variable domain: DSGVTQTPKHLITATGQRVTLRCSPRSGDLSVYWYQQSLDQGLQFLIQYYNGEERAKGNILERFSAQQFPDLHSELNLSSLELGDSALYFCASSVIGAVTDTQYFGPGTRLTVL.

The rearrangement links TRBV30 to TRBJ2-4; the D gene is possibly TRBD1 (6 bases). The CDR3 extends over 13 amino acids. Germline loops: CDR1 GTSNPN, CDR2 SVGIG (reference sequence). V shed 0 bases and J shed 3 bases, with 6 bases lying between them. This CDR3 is CAWSVGGKNIQYF. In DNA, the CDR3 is TGTGCCTGGAGTGTAGGGGGCAAAAACATTCAGTACTTC.

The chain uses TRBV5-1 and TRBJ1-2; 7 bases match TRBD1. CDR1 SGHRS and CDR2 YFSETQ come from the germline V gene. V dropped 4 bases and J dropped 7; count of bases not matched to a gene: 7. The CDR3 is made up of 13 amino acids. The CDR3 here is CASSQLQGSGYTF. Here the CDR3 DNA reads TGCGCCAGCAGCCAGTTACAGGGGAGTGGCTACACCTTC.

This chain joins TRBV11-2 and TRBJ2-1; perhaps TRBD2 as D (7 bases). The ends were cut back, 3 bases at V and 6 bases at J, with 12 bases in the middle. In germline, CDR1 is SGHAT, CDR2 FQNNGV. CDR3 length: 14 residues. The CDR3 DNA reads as TGTGCCAGCAGCTTTACGGGGGGCGGCAATGAGCAGTTCTTC. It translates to CASSFTGGGNEQFF.